This T cell receptor (beta chain) appears in the sequencing data of a study of T cell responses to AZD1222 COVID-19 vaccine. For this clone: As yet, its antigen is unknown.

Data came from immunoSEQ multiplex PCR; TCRdb stores just in-frame clones and leaves some out. The profile covers 90,000 to 110,000 clones, with about 91% appearing a single time and approximately 45% taken by the ten largest. Regarding the study as a whole: None of the repertoires were sampled until the peak T cell response had passed. Among AZD1222 vaccinees, only 6 or 7 were seropositive at baseline. Spike was spanned by vaccine-associated CD4 TCRs, which were dominant at 160-218 and 743-854. Among the donors, most were white British and more were female, and clonal diversity was possibly underestimated.

The sequencing used peripheral blood, collected 28 days after the second AZD1222 dose. The sequence was obtained from an adult who received the AZD1222 COVID-19 vaccine.

DNA for the CDR3: TGTGCCAGCAGCGTAGTGTTTGGACAGGGAGGTGGTGGCTACACCTTC. Translating gives CASSVVFGQGGGGYTF. The chain employs TRBV9 and TRBJ1-2, with 8 bases identical to TRBD1. The CDR3 loop spans 16 amino acids. Per germline, CDR1 SGDLS and CDR2 YYNGEE. With V trimmed by 0 bases and J by 7 bases, 11 bases remained unmatched. Together with reference TRBV9 and TRBJ1-2, the CDR3 gives the full variable domain: DSGVTQTPKHLITATGQRVTLRCSPRSGDLSVYWYQQSLDQGLQFLIQYYNGEERAKGNILERFSAQQFPDLHSELNLSSLELGDSALYFCASSVVFGQGGGGYTFGSGTRLTVV.